This entry concerns a single T cell receptor (beta chain). Its matching antigen is unknown. This specimen comes from a study of graft-versus-host responses after intestinal transplantation. Study-wide background: Transplant recipients had multivisceral, liver-intestinal, or isolated intestinal grafts. Each recipient received anti-thymocyte globulin induction, then tacrolimus and steroids for around 3 years. The study's findings and limits: Peak GvH clone levels in circulation were associated with early post-transplant HvG declines.

V lost 0 bases to trimming and J lost 1 base, with 0 bases between them. CDR1 SGHTA and CDR2 FQGNSA come from the germline V gene. The CDR3 covers 12 residues. The repertoire was sequenced with immunoSEQ multiplex PCR; TCRdb's copy has only in-frame clones and lacks some. The sample lists 86,000 or so clones; around nine tenths were seen once. Sequencing was performed on unstimulated CD8+ T cells sorted from spleen or lymph node cells, taken before intestinal transplant. The V gene is TRBV7-2, the J gene TRBJ1-2, with D hard to call. The TCR comes from a human donor who received an intestinal transplant. CDR3 loop: CASSLANYGYTF. The CDR3 DNA follows: TGTGCCAGCAGCTTAGCTAACTATGGCTACACCTTC.